This T cell receptor (beta chain) was profiled in a study of blood T cell repertoires in COVID-19. On the study more broadly: Spain, Italy and the United States supplied samples that represented acute and convalescent COVID-19.

This clone was detected once. In the original workflow: Estimated nucleated cell counts came from reference gene primer amplification. Only in-frame clones appear in the TCRdb table, and some are missing; sequencing was by immunoSEQ multiplex PCR. The D gene and trimming were derived from the DNA, and the V and J assignments and clone size from that table. This sample has 300,000 to 400,000 clones, with 87% found just once. CDR3 length: 15 amino acids. Germline CDR1 reads LNHDA; CDR2 reads SQIVND (reference sequence). Losses at the gene ends were 3 bases for V and 2 bases for J; bases not matched to a gene: 3.

The clonotype was recovered from a woman aged 30 to 39 who had recovered from COVID-19. The chain is built from TRBV19 and TRBJ1-5; 8 nucleotides align to TRBD1. Input material: PBMCs or T cells enriched from blood (not recorded which). The CDR3 is CASSIEGQGNQPQHF. CDR3 sequence (DNA): TGTGCCAGTAGTATTGAGGGACAGGGCAATCAGCCCCAGCATTTT.